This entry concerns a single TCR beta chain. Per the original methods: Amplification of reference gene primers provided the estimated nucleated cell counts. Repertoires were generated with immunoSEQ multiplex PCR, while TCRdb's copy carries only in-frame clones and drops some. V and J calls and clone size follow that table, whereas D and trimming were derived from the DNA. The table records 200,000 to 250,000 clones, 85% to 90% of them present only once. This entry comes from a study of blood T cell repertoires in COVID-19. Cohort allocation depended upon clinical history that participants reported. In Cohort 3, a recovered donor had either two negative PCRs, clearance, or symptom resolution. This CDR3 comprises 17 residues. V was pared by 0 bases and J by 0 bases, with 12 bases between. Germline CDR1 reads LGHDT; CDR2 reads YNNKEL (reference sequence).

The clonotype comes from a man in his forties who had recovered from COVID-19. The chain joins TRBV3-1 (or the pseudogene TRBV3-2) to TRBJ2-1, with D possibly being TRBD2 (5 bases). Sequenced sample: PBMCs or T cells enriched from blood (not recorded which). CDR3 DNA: TGTGCCAGCAGCCAAGAACGCTGGGCGGGCTCCTACAATGAGCAGTTCTTC. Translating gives CASSQERWAGSYNEQFF.